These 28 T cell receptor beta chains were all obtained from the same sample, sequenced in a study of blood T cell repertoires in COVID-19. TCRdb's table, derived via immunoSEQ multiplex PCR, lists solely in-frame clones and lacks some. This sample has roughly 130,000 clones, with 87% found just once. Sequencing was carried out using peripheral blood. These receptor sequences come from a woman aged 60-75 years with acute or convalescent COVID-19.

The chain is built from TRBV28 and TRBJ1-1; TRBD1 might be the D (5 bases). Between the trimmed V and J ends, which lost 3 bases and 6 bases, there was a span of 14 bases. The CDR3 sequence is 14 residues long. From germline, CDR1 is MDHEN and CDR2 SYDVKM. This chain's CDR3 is CASSFQGRVPEAFF. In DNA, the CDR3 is TGTGCCAGCAGTTTTCAGGGAAGGGTGCCTGAAGCTTTCTTT. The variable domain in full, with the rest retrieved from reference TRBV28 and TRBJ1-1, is DVKVTQSSRYLVKRTGEKVFLECVQDMDHENMFWYRQDPGLGLRLIYFSYDVKMKEKGDIPEGYSVSREKKERFSLILESASTNQTSMYLCASSFQGRVPEAFFGQGTRLTVV.

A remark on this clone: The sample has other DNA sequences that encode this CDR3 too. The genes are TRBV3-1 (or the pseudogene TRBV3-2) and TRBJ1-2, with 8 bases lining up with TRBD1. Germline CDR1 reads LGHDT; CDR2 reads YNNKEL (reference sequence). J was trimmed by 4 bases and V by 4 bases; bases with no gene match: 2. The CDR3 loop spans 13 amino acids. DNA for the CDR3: TGTGCCAGCAGCCCGGACAGGGCCTATGGCTACACCTTC. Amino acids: CASSPDRAYGYTF.

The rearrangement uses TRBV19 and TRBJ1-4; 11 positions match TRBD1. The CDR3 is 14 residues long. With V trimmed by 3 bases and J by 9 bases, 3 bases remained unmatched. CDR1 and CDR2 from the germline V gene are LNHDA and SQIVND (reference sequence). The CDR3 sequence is CASSIGTGGKKLFF. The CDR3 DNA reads TGTGCCAGTAGTATTGGGACAGGGGGTAAAAAACTGTTTTTT.

CDR3 DNA: TGTGCCAGCAGTTCCCCATCCGGGACAGGACGCCAACAGGGCTGGGAACTCTCTGGAAACACCATATATTTT. Encoded protein: CASSSPSGTGRQQGWELSGNTIYF. The chain uses TRBV11-2 and TRBJ1-3; TRBD1 agrees at 8 bases. This CDR3 has 24 amino acids. J was trimmed by 0 bases and V by 6 bases; bases with no gene match: 31. The V gene's germline CDR1 is SGHAT and CDR2 FQNNGV.

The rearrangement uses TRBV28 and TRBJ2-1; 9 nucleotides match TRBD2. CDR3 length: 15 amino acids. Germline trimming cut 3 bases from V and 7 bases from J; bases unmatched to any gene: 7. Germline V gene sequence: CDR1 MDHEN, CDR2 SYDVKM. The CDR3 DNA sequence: TGTGCCAGCAGTTTGGCGGGAGGGCCTGAAAATGAGCAGTTCTTC. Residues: CASSLAGGPENEQFF.

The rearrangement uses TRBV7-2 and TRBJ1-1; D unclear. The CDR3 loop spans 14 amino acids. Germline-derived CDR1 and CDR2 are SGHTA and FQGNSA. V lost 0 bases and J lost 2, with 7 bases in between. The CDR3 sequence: CASSLASFNTEAFF. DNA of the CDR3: TGTGCCAGCAGCTTAGCCAGTTTTAACACTGAAGCTTTCTTT.

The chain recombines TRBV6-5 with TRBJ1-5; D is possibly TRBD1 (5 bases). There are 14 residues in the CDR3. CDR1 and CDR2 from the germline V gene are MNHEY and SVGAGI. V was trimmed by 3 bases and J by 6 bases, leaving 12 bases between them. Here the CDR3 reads CASSYGGEGQPQHF. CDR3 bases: TGTGCCAGCAGTTATGGGGGGGAGGGTCAGCCCCAGCATTTT.

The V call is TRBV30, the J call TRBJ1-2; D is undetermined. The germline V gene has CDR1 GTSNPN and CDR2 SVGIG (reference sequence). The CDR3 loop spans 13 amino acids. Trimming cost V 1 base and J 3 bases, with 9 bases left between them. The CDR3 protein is CAWSARRDYGYTF. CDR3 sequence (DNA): TGTGCCTGGAGTGCCCGACGGGACTATGGCTACACCTTC.

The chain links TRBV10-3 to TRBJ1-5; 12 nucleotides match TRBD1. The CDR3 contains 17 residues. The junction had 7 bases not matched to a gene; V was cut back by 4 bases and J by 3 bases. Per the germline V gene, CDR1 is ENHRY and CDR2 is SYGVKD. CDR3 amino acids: CAISGGTGGDDNQPQHF. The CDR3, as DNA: TGTGCCATCAGTGGAGGGACAGGGGGCGACGACAATCAGCCCCAGCATTTT.

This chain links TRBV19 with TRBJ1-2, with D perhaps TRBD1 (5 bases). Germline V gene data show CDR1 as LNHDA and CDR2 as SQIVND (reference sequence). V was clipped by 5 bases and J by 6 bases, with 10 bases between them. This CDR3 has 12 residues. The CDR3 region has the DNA TGTGCCAGTAGTTGGGGGGTTGATGGCTACACCTTC. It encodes CASSWGVDGYTF.

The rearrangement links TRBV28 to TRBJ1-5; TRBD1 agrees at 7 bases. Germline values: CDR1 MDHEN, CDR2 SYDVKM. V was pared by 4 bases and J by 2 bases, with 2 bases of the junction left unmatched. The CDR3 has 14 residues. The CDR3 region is CASSSGQRNQPQHF. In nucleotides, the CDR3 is TGTGCCAGCAGTTCGGGACAGCGCAATCAGCCCCAGCATTTT.

CDR3 DNA sequence: TGTGCCAGCGGACAGGGGAATCAGCCCCAGCATTTT. Translated: CASGQGNQPQHF. The gene calls are TRBV7-9 and TRBJ1-5; 9 nucleotides match TRBD1. With 8 bases clipped from V and 4 bases from J, the junction kept 0 bases outside the gene matches. Germline assignment: CDR1 SEHNR and CDR2 FQNEAQ (reference sequence). The CDR3 runs to 12 residues. The whole variable domain, remainder taken from reference TRBV7-9 and TRBJ1-5, is DTGVSQNPRHKITKRGQNVTFRCDPISEHNRLYWYRQTLGQGPEFLTYFQNEAQLEKSRLLSDRFSAERPKGSFSTLEIQRTEQGDSAMYLCASGQGNQPQHFGDGTRLSIL.

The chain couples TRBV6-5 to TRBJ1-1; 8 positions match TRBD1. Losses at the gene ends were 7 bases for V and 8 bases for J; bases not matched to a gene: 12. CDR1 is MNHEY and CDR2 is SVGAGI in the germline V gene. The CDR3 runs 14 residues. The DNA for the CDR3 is TGTGCCAGCACTCTGTCAGGGGGCGCGGGGGAAGCTTTCTTT. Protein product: CASTLSGGAGEAFF.

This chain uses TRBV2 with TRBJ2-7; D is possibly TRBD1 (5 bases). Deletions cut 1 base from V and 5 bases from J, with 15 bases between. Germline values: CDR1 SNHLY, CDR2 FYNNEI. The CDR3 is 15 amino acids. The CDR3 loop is CASSEESGWGNEQYF. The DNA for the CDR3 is TGTGCCAGCAGTGAAGAATCAGGGTGGGGAAACGAGCAGTACTTC.

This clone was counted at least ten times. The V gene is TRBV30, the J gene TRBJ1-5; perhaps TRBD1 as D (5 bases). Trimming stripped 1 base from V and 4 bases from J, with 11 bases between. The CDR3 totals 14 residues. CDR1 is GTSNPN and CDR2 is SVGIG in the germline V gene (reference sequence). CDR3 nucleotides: TGTGCCTGGAGTGGCTTAGGGGCGAATCAGCCCCAGCATTTT. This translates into CAWSGLGANQPQHF.

The CDR3, as DNA: TGTGCCAGCAGCTTATCCGGGACCGGGGGAGATACGCAGTATTTT. This gives the protein CASSLSGTGGDTQYF. V is TRBV7-9 and J is TRBJ2-3; the D gene is possibly TRBD2 (6 bases). The CDR3 length is 15 residues. Germline V gene sequence: CDR1 SEHNR, CDR2 FQNEAQ (reference sequence). The V and J ends lost 2 bases and 5 bases respectively, with 14 bases between them.

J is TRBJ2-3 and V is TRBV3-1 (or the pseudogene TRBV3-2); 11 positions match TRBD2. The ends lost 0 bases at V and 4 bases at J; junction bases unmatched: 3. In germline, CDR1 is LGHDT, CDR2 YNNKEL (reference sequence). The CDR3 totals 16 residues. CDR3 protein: CASSQDGTSGADTQYF. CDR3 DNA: TGTGCCAGCAGCCAAGACGGGACTAGCGGAGCAGATACGCAGTATTTT.

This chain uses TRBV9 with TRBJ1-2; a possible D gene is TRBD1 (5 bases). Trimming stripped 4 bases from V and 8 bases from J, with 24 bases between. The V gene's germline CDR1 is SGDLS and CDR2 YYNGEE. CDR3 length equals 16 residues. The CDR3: CASSLTTMGQGRGYTF. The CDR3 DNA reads TGTGCCAGCAGCTTAACAACAATGGGTCAGGGTCGAGGCTACACCTTC. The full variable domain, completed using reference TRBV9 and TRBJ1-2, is DSGVTQTPKHLITATGQRVTLRCSPRSGDLSVYWYQQSLDQGLQFLIQYYNGEERAKGNILERFSAQQFPDLHSELNLSSLELGDSALYFCASSLTTMGQGRGYTFGSGTRLTVV.

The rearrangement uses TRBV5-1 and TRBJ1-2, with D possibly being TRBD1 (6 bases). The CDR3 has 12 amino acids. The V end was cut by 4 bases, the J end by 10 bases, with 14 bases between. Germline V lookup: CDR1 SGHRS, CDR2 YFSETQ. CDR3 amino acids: CASSREGGPYTF. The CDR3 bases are TGCGCCAGCAGCCGGGAGGGGGGACCCTACACCTTC.

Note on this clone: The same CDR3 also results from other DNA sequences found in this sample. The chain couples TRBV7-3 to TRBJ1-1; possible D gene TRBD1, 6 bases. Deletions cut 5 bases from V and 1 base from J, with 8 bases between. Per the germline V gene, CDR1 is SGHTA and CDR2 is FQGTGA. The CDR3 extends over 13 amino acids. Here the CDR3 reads CASSPTGNTEAFF. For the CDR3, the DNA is TGTGCCAGCAGCCCGACAGGGAACACTGAAGCTTTCTTT.

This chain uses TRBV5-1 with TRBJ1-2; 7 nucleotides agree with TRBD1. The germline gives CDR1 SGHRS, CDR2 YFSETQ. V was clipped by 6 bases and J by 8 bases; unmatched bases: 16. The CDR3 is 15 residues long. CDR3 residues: CASTYQNRGMEGYTF. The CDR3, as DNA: TGCGCCAGCACCTACCAAAACAGGGGAATGGAAGGCTACACCTTC. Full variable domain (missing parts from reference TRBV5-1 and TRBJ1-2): KAGVTQTPRYLIKTRGQQVTLSCSPISGHRSVSWYQQTPGQGLQFLFEYFSETQRNKGNFPGRFSGRQFSNSRSEMNVSTLELGDSALYLCASTYQNRGMEGYTFGSGTRLTVV.

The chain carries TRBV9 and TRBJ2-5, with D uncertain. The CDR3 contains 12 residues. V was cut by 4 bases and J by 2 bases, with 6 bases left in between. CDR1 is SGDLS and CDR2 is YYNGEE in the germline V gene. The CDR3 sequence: CASSLNQETQYF. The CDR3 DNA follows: TGTGCCAGCAGCCTTAATCAAGAGACCCAGTACTTC.

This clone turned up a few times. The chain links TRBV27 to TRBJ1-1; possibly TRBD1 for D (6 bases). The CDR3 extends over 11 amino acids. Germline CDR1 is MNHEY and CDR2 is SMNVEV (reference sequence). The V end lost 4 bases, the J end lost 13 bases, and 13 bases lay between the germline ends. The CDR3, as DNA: TGTGCCAGCAGTTCCTACTCAGGGGTTTTCTTT. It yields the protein CASSSYSGVFF.

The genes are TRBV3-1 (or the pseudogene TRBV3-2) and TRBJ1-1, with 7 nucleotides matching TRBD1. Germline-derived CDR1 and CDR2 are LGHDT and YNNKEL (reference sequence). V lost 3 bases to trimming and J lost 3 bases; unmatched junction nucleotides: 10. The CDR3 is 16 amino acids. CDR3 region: CASSQAFSRGDTEAFF. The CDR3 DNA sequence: TGTGCCAGCAGCCAGGCATTCTCCAGGGGGGACACTGAAGCTTTCTTT.

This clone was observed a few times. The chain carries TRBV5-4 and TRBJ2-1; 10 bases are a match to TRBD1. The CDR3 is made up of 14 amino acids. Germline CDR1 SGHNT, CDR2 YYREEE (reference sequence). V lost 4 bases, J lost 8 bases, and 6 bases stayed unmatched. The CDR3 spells CASSRQGAGYEQFF. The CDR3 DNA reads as TGTGCCAGCAGCCGACAGGGGGCAGGGTATGAGCAGTTCTTC.

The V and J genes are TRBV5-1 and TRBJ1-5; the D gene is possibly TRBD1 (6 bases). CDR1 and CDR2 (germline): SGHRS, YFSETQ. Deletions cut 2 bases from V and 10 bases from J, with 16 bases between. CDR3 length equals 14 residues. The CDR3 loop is CASSLQGLSSPQHF. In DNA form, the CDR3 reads TGCGCCAGCAGCTTACAGGGCCTATCGTCTCCCCAGCATTTT.

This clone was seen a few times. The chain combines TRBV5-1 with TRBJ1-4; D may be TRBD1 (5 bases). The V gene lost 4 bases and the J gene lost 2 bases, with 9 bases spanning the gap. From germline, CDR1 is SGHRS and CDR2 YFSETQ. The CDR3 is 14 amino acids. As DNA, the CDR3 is TGCGCCAGCAGCCCGGGACTGACTAATGAAAAACTGTTTTTT. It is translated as CASSPGLTNEKLFF. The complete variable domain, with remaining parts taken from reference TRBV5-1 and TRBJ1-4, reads KAGVTQTPRYLIKTRGQQVTLSCSPISGHRSVSWYQQTPGQGLQFLFEYFSETQRNKGNFPGRFSGRQFSNSRSEMNVSTLELGDSALYLCASSPGLTNEKLFFGSGTQLSVL.

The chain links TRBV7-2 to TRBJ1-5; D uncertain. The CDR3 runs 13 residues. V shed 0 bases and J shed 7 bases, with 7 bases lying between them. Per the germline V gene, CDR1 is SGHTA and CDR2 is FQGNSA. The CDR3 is CASSLAAAQPQHF. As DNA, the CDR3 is TGTGCCAGCAGCTTAGCCGCGGCACAGCCCCAGCATTTT.